A single sample is the source of the 18 T cell receptor beta chains below, sequenced in a study of radiation and T cells in renal cell carcinoma. Sequencing used immunoSEQ multiplex PCR; TCRdb keeps in-frame clones, though not all of them. The data contain approximately 100,000 clones, 75% to 90% of them singletons. Documented time point: baseline pretreatment blood. The treatment denotes: 15 Gy SBRT to primary tumor, nephrectomy 4 weeks later. Specimen: blood, collected from a patient whose treatment included radiotherapy and nephrectomy. The receptor set was obtained from a man aged 50-60 years with renal cell carcinoma.

The gene calls are TRBV19 and TRBJ1-2; 7 bases are shared with TRBD1. The CDR3 is 16 amino acids. Germline V gives CDR1 LNHDA, CDR2 SQIVND (reference sequence). After removal of 3 bases from V and 4 bases from J, the junction contained 11 bases not matched to a gene. CDR3: CASSIEKGGGGYGYTF. CDR3 DNA sequence: TGTGCCAGTAGTATTGAAAAAGGGGGCGGTGGCTATGGCTACACCTTC. The whole variable domain, remainder taken from reference TRBV19 and TRBJ1-2, is DGGITQSPKYLFRKEGQNVTLSCEQNLNHDAMYWYRQDPGQGLRLIYYSQIVNDFQKGDIAEGYSVSREKKESFPLTVTSAQKNPTAFYLCASSIEKGGGGYGYTFGSGTRLTVV.

The genes are TRBV6-5 and TRBJ2-7; the D call may be TRBD1 or TRBD2 (6 bases each). V was cut by 5 bases and J by 1 base, with 9 bases left in between. CDR1 and CDR2 (germline): MNHEY, SVGAGI. The CDR3 is 13 amino acids. CDR3 DNA sequence: TGTGCCAGCAGTCCGGGGGCATCCTACGAGCAGTACTTC. This gives the protein CASSPGASYEQYF.

The chain is built from TRBV9 and TRBJ1-2; the D gene is possibly TRBD1 (5 bases). The CDR3 is 12 amino acids. V shed 5 bases and J shed 8 bases, with 13 bases lying between them. Germline-derived CDR1 and CDR2 are SGDLS and YYNGEE. CDR3 region: CASSDGTYGYTF. CDR3 in DNA: TGTGCCAGCAGTGATGGGACTTACGGCTACACCTTC.

The CDR3: CATSRDLGGEETQYF. The DNA of the CDR3 is TGTGCCACCAGCAGAGATTTGGGGGGAGAAGAGACCCAGTACTTC. This chain links TRBV15 with TRBJ2-5; tentatively, D is TRBD2 (6 bases). Germline V gene lookup returns CDR1 LNHNV and CDR2 YYDKDF (reference sequence). CDR3 size: 15 residues. V was pared by 0 bases and J by 3 bases, with 11 bases between.

The gene calls are TRBV10-3 and TRBJ2-1; 7 nucleotides agree with TRBD1. CDR3 length: 17 amino acids. The trim removed 5 bases at V and 0 bases at J, leaving 10 bases unmatched. Germline CDR1 and CDR2: ENHRY and SYGVKD. CDR3 sequence reads: CAISNPTGLSSYNEQFF. The CDR3 nucleotides read TGTGCCATCAGTAATCCGACAGGGTTAAGCTCCTACAATGAGCAGTTCTTC.

The chain links TRBV28 to TRBJ1-5; TRBD1 matches 7 bases. The J segment lost 2 bases and the V segment lost 6 bases, leaving 1 base of the junction unmatched. Germline loops: CDR1 MDHEN, CDR2 SYDVKM. CDR3 size: 13 residues. The CDR3 nucleotides are TGTGCCAGCAGGGGGACAGGCAATCAGCCCCAGCATTTT. It specifies CASRGTGNQPQHF.

V usage is TRBV5-1 and J usage is TRBJ2-3, with D perhaps matching TRBD2 (5 bases). V was cut by 7 bases and J by 5 bases, with 8 bases left in between. The germline gives CDR1 SGHRS, CDR2 YFSETQ. The CDR3 is made up of 11 amino acids. The CDR3: CASAGEDTQYF. CDR3 in DNA: TGCGCCAGCGCCGGGGAAGATACGCAGTATTTT. Together with reference TRBV5-1 and TRBJ2-3, the CDR3 gives the full variable domain: KAGVTQTPRYLIKTRGQQVTLSCSPISGHRSVSWYQQTPGQGLQFLFEYFSETQRNKGNFPGRFSGRQFSNSRSEMNVSTLELGDSALYLCASAGEDTQYFGPGTRLTVL.

This chain links TRBV25-1 with TRBJ2-5; a weak D match, TRBD2 (5 bases). CDR1 is MGHDK and CDR2 is SYGVNS in the germline V gene. The V gene lost 5 bases and the J gene lost 0 bases, with 13 bases spanning the gap. The CDR3 is made up of 15 amino acids. The CDR3 loop is CASSRDYGYQETQYF. The DNA for the CDR3 is TGTGCCAGCAGTCGTGACTACGGATACCAAGAGACCCAGTACTTC.

The chain is built from TRBV7-2 and TRBJ2-2; TRBD2 agrees at 7 bases. The V and J ends lost 5 bases and 0 bases, in that order; junction bases with no gene match: 9. Germline CDR1 SGHTA, CDR2 FQGNSA. The CDR3 contains 17 residues. CDR3 in amino acids: CASSVSGPISNTGELFF. The DNA for the CDR3 is TGTGCCAGCAGCGTTAGCGGGCCTATTTCGAACACCGGGGAGCTGTTTTTT.

The genes are TRBV18 and TRBJ2-7, with D perhaps TRBD1 or TRBD2 (5 bases each). Germline values: CDR1 KGHSH, CDR2 LQKENI. The CDR3 contains 12 residues. Trimming pared 2 bases from V and 4 bases from J, leaving 6 bases between. CDR3 in DNA: TGTGCCAGCTCACCAGAGGGGTACGAGCAGTACTTC. Translated: CASSPEGYEQYF.

The CDR3 spells CAWSVPPGQYEQYF. CDR3 coding DNA: TGTGCCTGGAGTGTACCTCCAGGGCAGTACGAGCAGTACTTC. The rearrangement links TRBV30 to TRBJ2-7; the D gene is possibly TRBD1 (5 bases). Germline V gene sequence: CDR1 GTSNPN, CDR2 SVGIG (reference sequence). The length of the CDR3 is 14 residues. V was cut by 0 bases and J by 4 bases, with 13 bases left in between.

The CDR3 spells CASSALGENGYGYTF. The CDR3 nucleotides are TGTGCCAGCAGTGCGTTGGGGGAGAACGGCTATGGCTACACCTTC. The rearrangement joins TRBV2 to TRBJ1-2, with TRBD1 as a possible D gene (5 bases). CDR3 length: 15 residues. Germline lookup yields CDR1 SNHLY and CDR2 FYNNEI. V lost 4 bases and J lost 4, with 16 bases in between.

This chain links TRBV2 with TRBJ2-1; D unresolved. The CDR3 runs 11 residues. Between the trimmed V and J ends, which lost 6 bases and 0 bases, there was a span of 0 bases. The V gene's germline CDR1 is SNHLY and CDR2 FYNNEI. CDR3 residues: CASSSYNEQFF. The CDR3 DNA is TGTGCCAGCAGCTCCTACAATGAGCAGTTCTTC.

This chain links TRBV9 with TRBJ2-7; a possible D gene is TRBD1 (5 bases). This CDR3 has 12 residues. Trimming stripped 4 bases from V and 4 bases from J, with 9 bases between. The germline V gene has CDR1 SGDLS and CDR2 YYNGEE. CDR3 sequence (DNA): TGTGCCAGCAGCAAAGACAGTTACGAGCAGTACTTC. Encoded protein: CASSKDSYEQYF.

In this sample, this clone turned up a few times. The J gene is TRBJ1-5, the V gene TRBV10-1, with unresolved D. V lost 6 bases and J lost 3, with 9 bases in between. CDR1 and CDR2 (germline): WNHNN, SYGVQD (reference sequence). This CDR3 is 13 amino acids long. The CDR3 nucleotides are TGCGCCAGCAGAACGGTAAACAATCAGCCCCAGCATTTT. Protein product: CASRTVNNQPQHF.

V and J are TRBV6-1 and TRBJ2-7; either TRBD1 or TRBD2 may fit D (5 bases each). From germline, CDR1 is MNHNS and CDR2 SASEGT. This CDR3 is built from 13 residues. Trimming left V 6 bases short and J 0 bases short, with 9 bases between. The CDR3 protein is CASSPGASYEQYF. The CDR3 nucleotides read TGTGCCAGCAGCCCCGGGGCCTCCTACGAGCAGTACTTC.

The J gene is TRBJ2-2, the V gene TRBV5-1; D uncertain. CDR3 size: 14 residues. CDR1 and CDR2 (germline): SGHRS, YFSETQ. V was cut by 2 bases and J by 6 bases, with 11 bases left in between. The CDR3 DNA sequence: TGCGCCAGCAGCTTCCCCGACGGCGCCGGGGAGCTGTTTTTT. Translating gives CASSFPDGAGELFF.

In this sample, this clone turned up a few times. This chain uses TRBV6-1 with TRBJ1-1, with 9 bases aligning to TRBD1. This CDR3 has 14 residues. Germline loops: CDR1 MNHNS, CDR2 SASEGT. Trimming removed 6 bases from V and 1 base from J; junction bases left unmatched: 3. This chain's CDR3 is CASRETGGNTEAFF. For the CDR3, the DNA is TGTGCCAGCAGGGAGACAGGGGGGAACACTGAAGCTTTCTTT.